Listed below are T cell receptor beta chains from one sample, sequenced in a study of blood T cell repertoires in COVID-19. Using immunoSEQ multiplex PCR, the repertoire was profiled, and TCRdb retains in-frame clones only, with some absent. This table holds around 210,000 clones, 65% to 90% found once. Sequenced sample: peripheral blood. The source of these receptors is a man aged 45 to 65 with COVID-19, enrolled during active disease. The CDR3 runs from the conserved cysteine through the conserved F or W. Fields, in order: V gene, clone size, D gene, J gene, CDR3 protein, CDR3 DNA. D genes are given only for firm matches. Size tells how often a clone was seen (once, few, many) or the class of an expanded clone, and some rows leave it out.

v_gene: TRBV5-4; abundance: .; d_gene: .; j_gene: TRBJ2-7; CDR3aa: CASSRQGDEQYF; CDR3nt: TGTGCCAGCAGCCGGCAGGGCGACGAGCAGTACTTC
v_gene: TRBV7-9; abundance: .; d_gene: .; j_gene: TRBJ1-1; CDR3aa: CASSQNTEAFF; CDR3nt: TGTGCCAGCAGCCAGAACACTGAAGCTTTCTTT
v_gene: TRBV4-2; abundance: .; d_gene: .; j_gene: TRBJ2-1; CDR3aa: CASSQAQTSSYNEQFF; CDR3nt: TGTGCCAGCAGCCAAGCACAGACTAGCTCCTACAATGAGCAGTTCTTC
v_gene: TRBV3-1/TRBV3-2; abundance: .; d_gene: .; j_gene: TRBJ1-4; CDR3aa: CASSLRTSTNEKLFF; CDR3nt: TGTGCCAGCAGCCTACGGACATCAACTAATGAAAAACTGTTTTTT
v_gene: TRBV6-5; abundance: .; d_gene: .; j_gene: TRBJ2-7; CDR3aa: CASTESLGTYEQYF; CDR3nt: TGTGCCAGCACCGAATCCCTAGGAACCTACGAGCAGTACTTC
v_gene: TRBV20-1; abundance: .; d_gene: TRBD2; j_gene: TRBJ2-7; CDR3aa: CSASRTSGSYEQYF; CDR3nt: TGCAGTGCTAGTAGGACTAGCGGATCCTACGAGCAGTACTTC
v_gene: TRBV11-2; abundance: .; d_gene: .; j_gene: TRBJ2-7; CDR3aa: CASSLEGTTEQYF; CDR3nt: TGTGCCAGCAGCTTAGAGGGGACAACCGAGCAGTACTTC
v_gene: TRBV18; abundance: .; d_gene: TRBD1; j_gene: TRBJ1-2; CDR3aa: CASSPRRTGGHGYTF; CDR3nt: TGTGCCAGCTCACCTCGGAGGACAGGGGGCCATGGCTACACCTTC
v_gene: TRBV4-2; abundance: few; d_gene: TRBD2; j_gene: TRBJ2-1; CDR3aa: CASSQELAGGGNEQFF; CDR3nt: TGTGCCAGCAGCCAAGAACTAGCGGGGGGAGGGAATGAGCAGTTCTTC
v_gene: TRBV5-4; abundance: .; d_gene: TRBD1; j_gene: TRBJ2-2; CDR3aa: CASRLTGGNTGELFF; CDR3nt: TGTGCCAGCAGACTGACAGGGGGGAACACCGGGGAGCTGTTTTTT
v_gene: TRBV27; abundance: .; d_gene: TRBD1; j_gene: TRBJ1-2; CDR3aa: CASSRDRGHGYTF; CDR3nt: TGTGCCAGCAGCCGGGACAGGGGTCATGGCTACACCTTC
v_gene: TRBV19; abundance: .; d_gene: TRBD2; j_gene: TRBJ2-7; CDR3aa: CASSSSELAGAYEQYF; CDR3nt: TGTGCCAGTAGTTCATCAGAACTAGCGGGGGCCTACGAGCAGTACTTC
v_gene: TRBV19; abundance: few; d_gene: .; j_gene: TRBJ2-7; CDR3aa: CASSIAPHFPGASYEQYF; CDR3nt: TGTGCCAGTAGTATAGCCCCCCATTTTCCAGGCGCCTCCTACGAGCAGTACTTC
v_gene: TRBV5-1; abundance: .; d_gene: .; j_gene: TRBJ1-2; CDR3aa: CASSLDFYGYTF; CDR3nt: TGCGCCAGCAGCTTGGACTTCTATGGCTACACCTTC
v_gene: TRBV6-4; abundance: .; d_gene: TRBD1; j_gene: TRBJ1-5; CDR3aa: CASSPTGFGNQPQHF; CDR3nt: TGTGCCAGCAGTCCGACAGGGTTTGGCAATCAGCCCCAGCATTTT
v_gene: TRBV10-3; abundance: .; d_gene: .; j_gene: TRBJ2-3; CDR3aa: CAINRASTDTQYF; CDR3nt: TGTGCCATCAACAGGGCCTCCACAGATACGCAGTATTTT
v_gene: TRBV3-1/TRBV3-2; abundance: .; d_gene: .; j_gene: TRBJ2-6; CDR3aa: CASRAGVHSGANVLTF; CDR3nt: TGTGCCAGCAGGGCAGGGGTTCACTCTGGGGCCAACGTCCTGACTTTC
v_gene: TRBV5-6; abundance: .; d_gene: TRBD1; j_gene: TRBJ2-2; CDR3aa: CASSIGTGLNTGELFF; CDR3nt: TGTGCCAGCAGCATAGGGACAGGACTTAACACCGGGGAGCTGTTTTTT
v_gene: TRBV10-3; abundance: .; d_gene: .; j_gene: TRBJ2-3; CDR3aa: CAISGGRGGTDTQYF; CDR3nt: TGTGCCATCAGTGGGGGACGAGGGGGTACAGATACGCAGTATTTT
v_gene: TRBV5-5; abundance: .; d_gene: .; j_gene: TRBJ1-5; CDR3aa: CASSLGTVGQPQHF; CDR3nt: TGTGCCAGCAGCTTGGGTACCGTGGGCCAGCCCCAGCATTTT
v_gene: TRBV28; abundance: .; d_gene: .; j_gene: TRBJ1-1; CDR3aa: CASTDSTEAFF; CDR3nt: TGTGCCAGCACCGACAGCACTGAAGCTTTCTTT
v_gene: TRBV18; abundance: .; d_gene: .; j_gene: TRBJ2-1; CDR3aa: CASSPPSVRAGVNEQFF; CDR3nt: TGTGCCAGCTCACCCCCGAGTGTCCGGGCCGGGGTTAATGAGCAGTTCTTC
v_gene: TRBV19; abundance: .; d_gene: .; j_gene: TRBJ1-1; CDR3aa: CASNVQGEAFF; CDR3nt: TGTGCCAGTAATGTTCAGGGGGAAGCTTTCTTT
v_gene: TRBV5-1; abundance: few; d_gene: TRBD2; j_gene: TRBJ2-7; CDR3aa: CASSDYSGGADEQYF; CDR3nt: TGCGCCAGCAGCGATTATAGCGGGGGGGCCGACGAGCAGTACTTC
v_gene: TRBV28; abundance: .; d_gene: TRBD2; j_gene: TRBJ2-7; CDR3aa: CASSLSPSGGYEQYF; CDR3nt: TGTGCCAGCAGTTTGTCCCCTAGCGGGGGTTACGAGCAGTACTTC
v_gene: TRBV24-1; abundance: few; d_gene: .; j_gene: TRBJ2-7; CDR3aa: CATSDSHSQGGYEQYF; CDR3nt: TGTGCCACCAGTGATTCCCACAGCCAGGGGGGCTACGAGCAGTACTTC
v_gene: TRBV10-3; abundance: .; d_gene: .; j_gene: TRBJ2-5; CDR3aa: CAISDPPGQETQYF; CDR3nt: TGTGCCATCAGTGATCCGCCAGGGCAAGAGACCCAGTACTTC
v_gene: TRBV19; abundance: .; d_gene: TRBD2; j_gene: TRBJ2-7; CDR3aa: CASSRGLAVHEQYF; CDR3nt: TGTGCCAGTAGCCGGGGACTAGCGGTCCACGAGCAGTACTTC
v_gene: TRBV7-9; abundance: .; d_gene: TRBD1; j_gene: TRBJ2-4; CDR3aa: CASSLIVIGGVGAKNIQYF; CDR3nt: TGTGCCAGCAGCTTAATAGTGATAGGGGGCGTGGGGGCCAAAAACATTCAGTACTTC
v_gene: TRBV5-4; abundance: once; d_gene: .; j_gene: TRBJ1-2; CDR3aa: CASSLEGSVVSGYTF; CDR3nt: TGTGCCAGCAGCTTGGAAGGGAGCGTAGTCTCTGGCTACACCTTC
v_gene: TRBV19; abundance: .; d_gene: TRBD1; j_gene: TRBJ2-7; CDR3aa: CASKGTDYEQYF; CDR3nt: TGTGCCAGTAAGGGGACAGATTACGAGCAGTACTTC
v_gene: TRBV29-1; abundance: few; d_gene: TRBD1; j_gene: TRBJ2-7; CDR3aa: CSVLRDSKYEQYF; CDR3nt: TGCAGCGTTCTCCGGGACAGCAAGTACGAGCAGTACTTC
v_gene: TRBV5-1; abundance: .; d_gene: .; j_gene: TRBJ2-7; CDR3aa: CASSLGEGGEQYF; CDR3nt: TGCGCCAGCAGCTTGGGTGAGGGCGGTGAGCAGTACTTC
v_gene: TRBV9; abundance: .; d_gene: TRBD2; j_gene: TRBJ2-2; CDR3aa: CASRGLPNTGELFF; CDR3nt: TGTGCCAGCAGGGGACTACCAAACACCGGGGAGCTGTTTTTT
v_gene: TRBV4-1; abundance: few; d_gene: .; j_gene: TRBJ1-4; CDR3aa: CASSQEQATNEKLFF; CDR3nt: TGCGCCAGCAGCCAAGAACAGGCAACTAATGAAAAACTGTTTTTT
v_gene: TRBV2; abundance: .; d_gene: TRBD1; j_gene: TRBJ2-5; CDR3aa: CANERQGLGETQYF; CDR3nt: TGTGCCAACGAAAGACAGGGCCTCGGGGAGACCCAGTACTTC
v_gene: TRBV4-2; abundance: .; d_gene: .; j_gene: TRBJ1-2; CDR3aa: CASSQDVGGDGYTF; CDR3nt: TGTGCCAGCAGCCAAGATGTGGGTGGAGATGGCTACACCTTC
v_gene: TRBV6-5; abundance: .; d_gene: .; j_gene: TRBJ1-2; CDR3aa: CASSDSRSYGYTF; CDR3nt: TGTGCCAGCAGTGACTCTAGGAGCTATGGCTACACCTTC
v_gene: TRBV11-2; abundance: .; d_gene: TRBD1; j_gene: TRBJ2-7; CDR3aa: CASRPTGENEQYF; CDR3nt: TGTGCCAGCAGGCCCACAGGGGAGAACGAGCAGTACTTC
v_gene: TRBV4-3; abundance: once; d_gene: .; j_gene: TRBJ2-5; CDR3aa: CASSQGFGVSRETQYF; CDR3nt: TGCGCCAGCAGCCAAGGGTTCGGAGTTTCAAGGGAGACCCAGTACTTC
v_gene: TRBV11-1; abundance: .; d_gene: .; j_gene: TRBJ1-2; CDR3aa: CASSFAGYGYTF; CDR3nt: TGTGCCAGCAGCTTTGCAGGCTATGGCTACACCTTC
v_gene: TRBV6-6; abundance: .; d_gene: TRBD1; j_gene: TRBJ1-2; CDR3aa: CASSTTGSYGYTF; CDR3nt: TGTGCCAGCAGTACGACAGGGAGCTATGGCTACACCTTC
v_gene: TRBV11-2; abundance: .; d_gene: .; j_gene: TRBJ2-3; CDR3aa: CASSLATVGTQYF; CDR3nt: TGTGCCAGCAGCTTAGCGACAGTCGGTACGCAGTATTTT
v_gene: TRBV4-3; abundance: .; d_gene: .; j_gene: TRBJ2-1; CDR3aa: CASSQDQTIKQFF; CDR3nt: TGCGCCAGCAGCCAAGATCAGACAATTAAGCAGTTCTTC
v_gene: TRBV5-5; abundance: .; d_gene: .; j_gene: TRBJ1-2; CDR3aa: CASSPQSDRYGYTF; CDR3nt: TGTGCCAGCAGTCCTCAATCGGACAGATATGGCTACACCTTC
v_gene: TRBV10-3; abundance: once; d_gene: .; j_gene: TRBJ2-1; CDR3aa: CAISDLPDTGIVHNEQFF; CDR3nt: TGTGCCATCAGTGATCTCCCGGATACAGGGATTGTGCACAATGAGCAGTTCTTC
v_gene: TRBV7-2; abundance: .; d_gene: .; j_gene: TRBJ2-7; CDR3aa: CASSLDAGQGLYEQYF; CDR3nt: TGTGCCAGCAGCCTAGACGCGGGGCAGGGATTGTACGAGCAGTACTTC
v_gene: TRBV5-1; abundance: .; d_gene: TRBD1; j_gene: TRBJ2-5; CDR3aa: CASRQGRDRVGETQYF; CDR3nt: TGCGCCAGCAGACAAGGCCGGGACAGGGTCGGAGAGACCCAGTACTTC